The rows below give T cell receptor beta chains drawn from one sample of a study of T cell repertoires in cytomegalovirus infection. These TCRs' antigens remain unknown. Each CDR3 protein is one row after TCRdb ran MiXCR on the reads. Altogether about 78,000 distinct CDR3 sequences are present, 40% being singletons, with the ten largest covering 93%. Material: CD8+ T cells from cultured PBMCs, obtained from culture after CMV antigen stimulation. The receptors were sampled from a human donor in good health (CMV status not recorded). Some clones in this sample may be carry-over from other donors' samples. CDR3s include the opening cysteine and the closing phenylalanine or tryptophan.

j_gene,v_gene,CDR3aa
TRBJ1-1,TRBV14,CASSQDGGGMNTEAFF
TRBJ1-3,TRBV27,CASSLRRATPFSGNTIYF
TRBJ2-1,TRBV20-1,CSARDLGLSSYNEQFF
TRBJ1-2,TRBV9,CASSPTRDTGIYGYTF
TRBJ2-3,TRBV27,CASSLPGYESDTQYF
TRBJ2-7,TRBV13,CASSPGLGGSYEQYF
TRBJ2-2,TRBV5-5,CASSVGQGADTGELFF
TRBJ1-2,TRBV7-2,CASSPGYNYGYTF
TRBJ1-1,TRBV28,CASSLSAGGWDTEAFF
TRBJ1-5,TRBV20-1,CSARDDRSSQPQHF
TRBJ2-7,TRBV7-6,CASSRLPSYEQYF
TRBJ2-7,TRBV4-1,CASSQVQGGSFYEQYF
TRBJ2-7,TRBV4-1,CASSPRLSLGDYEQYF
TRBJ1-1,TRBV12-3/TRBV12-4,CASSLRSDSPSNTEAFF
TRBJ2-1,TRBV3-1,CASRPRGGLYNEQFF
TRBJ2-7,TRBV27,CASSLYRNTYEQYF
TRBJ2-1,TRBV6-1,CASSEASQGGPYNEQFF
TRBJ2-7,TRBV5-1,CASSLARGYVEQYF
TRBJ1-1,TRBV6-1,CASRAYNRGGNTEAFF
TRBJ2-1,TRBV2,CASLERGTRKFF
TRBJ2-1,TRBV6-2/TRBV6-3,CASSYSSYNEHFF
TRBJ2-1,TRBV7-8,CASSMGLAREQFF
TRBJ2-7,TRBV7-6,CASSPKAAGSYSYEQYF
TRBJ1-5,TRBV7-6,CASSLRDTNQPQHF
TRBJ2-7,TRBV10-3,CAISAGQGYEQYF
TRBJ2-7,TRBV29-1,CSAEAYTGQGSYEQYF
TRBJ2-3,TRBV19,CASSTPEGRRGLTDTQYF
TRBJ2-5,TRBV28,CASSLRASVEETQYF
TRBJ2-2,TRBV11-2,CASRRLAGDPGGELFF
TRBJ2-7,TRBV12-3/TRBV12-4,CASSLETGPYEQYF
TRBJ2-7,TRBV7-2,CASSPSSRTAPYEQYF
TRBJ1-1,TRBV28,CASSTGPREAFF